The T cell receptor beta chain under discussion was sequenced for a study of T cells in Graves' hyperthyroidism and ophthalmopathy. Uncontrolled infection, other autoimmune disease, pregnancy or lactation barred patients from enrollment. Amplified regions were TCR beta CDR3 sequences from RNA transcripts. The HTBI primer set was used in a first-round RT-PCR of the TCR CDR3. Via MiXCR, TCRdb re-called the multiplex PCR reads, giving one row per CDR3 protein. The table includes about 420,000 distinct CDR3 sequences, around 16% detected once. Between the trimmed V and J ends, which lost 4 bases and 8 bases, there was a span of 22 bases. Germline CDR1 and CDR2: SGHDN and FVKESK. The CDR3 totals 16 residues. This clonotype showed up many times.

This chain links TRBV14 with TRBJ2-3, with D maybe TRBD2 (6 bases). Sequenced input: blood. This TCR was sampled from a woman under 30 with Graves' hyperthyroidism. The CDR3 sequence is CASSPPSKGGPATQYF. CDR3 DNA sequence: TGTGCCAGCAGCCCTCCCAGTAAAGGAGGGCCGGCTACGCAGTATTTT.